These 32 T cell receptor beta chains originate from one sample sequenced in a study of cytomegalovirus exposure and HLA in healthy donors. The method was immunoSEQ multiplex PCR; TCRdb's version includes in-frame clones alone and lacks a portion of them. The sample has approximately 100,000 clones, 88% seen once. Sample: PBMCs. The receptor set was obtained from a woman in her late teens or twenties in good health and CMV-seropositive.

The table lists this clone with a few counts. CDR3 amino acids: CASSAIPYRGGYTF. The CDR3 DNA follows: TGTGCCAGCAGCGCGATCCCATACAGGGGAGGCTACACCTTC. This chain connects TRBV27 to TRBJ1-2; 7 nucleotides line up with TRBD1. The V gene's germline CDR1 is MNHEY and CDR2 SMNVEV (reference sequence). V gave up 6 bases and J gave up 8 bases; unmatched junction bases: 12. The CDR3 contains 14 residues.

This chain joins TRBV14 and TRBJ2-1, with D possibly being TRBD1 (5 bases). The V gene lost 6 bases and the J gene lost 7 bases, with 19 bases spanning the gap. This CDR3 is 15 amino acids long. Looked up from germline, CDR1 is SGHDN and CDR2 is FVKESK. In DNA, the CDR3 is TGTGCCAGCAGTCAACATGCTATTTCAGGGAATGAGCAGTTCTTC. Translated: CASSQHAISGNEQFF.

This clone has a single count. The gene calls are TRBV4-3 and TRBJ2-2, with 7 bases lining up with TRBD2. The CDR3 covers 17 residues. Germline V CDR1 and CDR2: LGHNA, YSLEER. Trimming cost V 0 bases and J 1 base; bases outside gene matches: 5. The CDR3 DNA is TGCGCCAGCAGCCAAGAAAGGCTAGCGGTGAACACCGGGGAGCTGTTTTTT. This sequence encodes CASSQERLAVNTGELFF.

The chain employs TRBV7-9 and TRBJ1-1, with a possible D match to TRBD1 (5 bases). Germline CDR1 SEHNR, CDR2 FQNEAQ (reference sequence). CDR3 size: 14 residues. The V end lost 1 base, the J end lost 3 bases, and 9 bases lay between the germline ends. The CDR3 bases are TGTGCCAGCAGCTTAGGCAGGGCGGACACTGAAGCTTTCTTT. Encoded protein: CASSLGRADTEAFF.

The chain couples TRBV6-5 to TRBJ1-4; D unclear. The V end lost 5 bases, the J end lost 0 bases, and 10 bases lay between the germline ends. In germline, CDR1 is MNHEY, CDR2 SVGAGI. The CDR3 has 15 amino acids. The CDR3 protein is CASSPMSATNEKLFF. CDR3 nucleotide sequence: TGTGCCAGCAGTCCTATGAGCGCAACTAATGAAAAACTGTTTTTT.

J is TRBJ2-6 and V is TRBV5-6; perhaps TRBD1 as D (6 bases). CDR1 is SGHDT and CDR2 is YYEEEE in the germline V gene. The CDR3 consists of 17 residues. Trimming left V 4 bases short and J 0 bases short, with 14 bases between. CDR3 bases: TGTGCCAGCAGCCCTGGGTGGGGGCGCTCTGGGGCCAACGTCCTGACTTTC. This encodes CASSPGWGRSGANVLTF.

The CDR3 DNA is TGTGCCATCAGGGAACAGATGAACACTGAAGCTTTCTTT. This codes for CAIREQMNTEAFF. V gene TRBV10-3 combines with J gene TRBJ1-1; D not certain. Trimming removed 6 bases from V and 0 bases from J, with 8 bases in between. This CDR3 comprises 13 residues. The germline gives CDR1 ENHRY, CDR2 SYGVKD.

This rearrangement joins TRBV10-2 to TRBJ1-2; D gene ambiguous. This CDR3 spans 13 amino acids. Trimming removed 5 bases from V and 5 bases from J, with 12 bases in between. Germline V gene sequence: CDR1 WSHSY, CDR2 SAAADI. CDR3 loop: CASSSDGSYGYTF. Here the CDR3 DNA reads TGCGCCAGCAGTTCCGATGGCTCTTATGGCTACACCTTC.

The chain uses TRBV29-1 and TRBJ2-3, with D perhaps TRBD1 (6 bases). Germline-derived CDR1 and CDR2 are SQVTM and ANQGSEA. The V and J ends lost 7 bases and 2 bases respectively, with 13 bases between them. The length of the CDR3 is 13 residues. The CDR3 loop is CSAKGVYTDTQYF. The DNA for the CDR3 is TGCAGCGCCAAGGGGGTGTACACAGATACGCAGTATTTT.

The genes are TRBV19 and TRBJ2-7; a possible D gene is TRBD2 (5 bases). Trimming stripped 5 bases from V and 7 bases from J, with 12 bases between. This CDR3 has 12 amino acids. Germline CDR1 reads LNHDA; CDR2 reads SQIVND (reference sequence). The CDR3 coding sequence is TGTGCCAGTAGTCCGGCGGGTAGTGAGCAGTACTTC. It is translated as CASSPAGSEQYF.

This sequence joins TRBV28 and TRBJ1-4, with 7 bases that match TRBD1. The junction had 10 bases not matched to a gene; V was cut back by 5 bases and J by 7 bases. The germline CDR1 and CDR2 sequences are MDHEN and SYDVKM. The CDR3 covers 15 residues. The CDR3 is CASSAWTGFVEKLFF. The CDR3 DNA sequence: TGTGCCAGCAGTGCCTGGACAGGTTTTGTTGAAAAACTGTTTTTT.

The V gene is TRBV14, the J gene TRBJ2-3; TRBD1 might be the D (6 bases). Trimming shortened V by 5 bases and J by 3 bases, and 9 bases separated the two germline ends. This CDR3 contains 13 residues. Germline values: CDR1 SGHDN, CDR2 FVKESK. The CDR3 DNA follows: TGTGCCAGCAGCGTACAGGGAACAGATACGCAGTATTTT. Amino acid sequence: CASSVQGTDTQYF. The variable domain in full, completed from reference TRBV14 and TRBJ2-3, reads EAGVTQFPSHSVIEKGQTVTLRCDPISGHDNLYWYRRVMGKEIKFLLHFVKESKQDESGMPNNRFLAERTGGTYSTLKVQPAELEDSGVYFCASSVQGTDTQYFGPGTRLTVL.

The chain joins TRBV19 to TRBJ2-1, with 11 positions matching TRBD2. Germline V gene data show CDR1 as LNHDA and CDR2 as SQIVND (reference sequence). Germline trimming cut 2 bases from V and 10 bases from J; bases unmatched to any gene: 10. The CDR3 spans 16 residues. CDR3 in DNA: TGTGCCAGTAGTATACTCACTAGCGGGGGACGTCCGGAGCAGTTCTTC. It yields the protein CASSILTSGGRPEQFF.

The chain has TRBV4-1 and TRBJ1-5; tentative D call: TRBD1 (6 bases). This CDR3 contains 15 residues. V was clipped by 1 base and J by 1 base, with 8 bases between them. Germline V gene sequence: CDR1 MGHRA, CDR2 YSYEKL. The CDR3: CASSQGGQSNQPQHF. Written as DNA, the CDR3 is TGCGCCAGCAGCCAAGGGGGGCAGAGCAATCAGCCCCAGCATTTT.

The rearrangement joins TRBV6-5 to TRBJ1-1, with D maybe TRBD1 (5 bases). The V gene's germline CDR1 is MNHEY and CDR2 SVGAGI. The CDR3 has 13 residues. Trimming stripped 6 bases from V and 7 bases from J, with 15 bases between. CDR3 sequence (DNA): TGTGCCAGCAGCACGGTAGCAGGGTTTGAAGCTTTCTTT. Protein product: CASSTVAGFEAFF.

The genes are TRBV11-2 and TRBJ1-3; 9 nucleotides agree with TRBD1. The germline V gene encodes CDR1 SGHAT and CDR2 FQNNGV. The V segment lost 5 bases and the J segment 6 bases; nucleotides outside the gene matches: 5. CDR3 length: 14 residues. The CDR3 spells CASSPRDRVNTIYF. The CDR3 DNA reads TGTGCCAGCAGCCCTCGGGACAGGGTAAACACCATATATTTT.

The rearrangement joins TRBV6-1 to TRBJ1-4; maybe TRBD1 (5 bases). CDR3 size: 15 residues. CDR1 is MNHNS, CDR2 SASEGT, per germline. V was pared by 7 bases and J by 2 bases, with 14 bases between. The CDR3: CASMAPGPTNEKLFF. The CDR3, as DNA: TGTGCCAGCATGGCCCCAGGGCCTACTAATGAAAAACTGTTTTTT.

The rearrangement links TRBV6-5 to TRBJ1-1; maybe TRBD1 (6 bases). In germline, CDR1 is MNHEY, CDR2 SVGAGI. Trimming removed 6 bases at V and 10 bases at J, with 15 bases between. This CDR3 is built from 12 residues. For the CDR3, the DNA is TGTGCCAGCAGCCTTCCGGACAGAAGAGCTTTCTTT. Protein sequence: CASSLPDRRAFF.

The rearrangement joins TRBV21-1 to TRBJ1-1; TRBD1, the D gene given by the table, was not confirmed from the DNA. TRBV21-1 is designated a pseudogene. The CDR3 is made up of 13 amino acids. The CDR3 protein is CASTGVNDTEAFF. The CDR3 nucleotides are TGTGCCAGCACAGGGGTGAACGACACTGAAGCTTTCTTT.

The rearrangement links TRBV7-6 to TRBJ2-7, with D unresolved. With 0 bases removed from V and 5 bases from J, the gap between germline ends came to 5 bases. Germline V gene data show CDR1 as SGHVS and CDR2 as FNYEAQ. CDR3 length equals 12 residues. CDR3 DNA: TGTGCCAGCAGCTTAGCCCGGGACGAGCAGTACTTC. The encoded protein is CASSLARDEQYF.

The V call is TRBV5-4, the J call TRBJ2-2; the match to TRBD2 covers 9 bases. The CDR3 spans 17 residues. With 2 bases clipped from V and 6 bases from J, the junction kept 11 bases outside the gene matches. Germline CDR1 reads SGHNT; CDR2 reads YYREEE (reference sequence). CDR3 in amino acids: CASSLPIGGGAAGELFF. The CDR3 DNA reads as TGTGCCAGCAGCTTACCCATAGGCGGGGGGGCAGCCGGGGAGCTGTTTTTT.

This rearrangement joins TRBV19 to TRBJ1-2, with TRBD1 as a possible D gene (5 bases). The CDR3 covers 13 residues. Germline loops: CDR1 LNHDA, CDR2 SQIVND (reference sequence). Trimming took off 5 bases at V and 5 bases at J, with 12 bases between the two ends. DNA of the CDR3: TGTGCCAGTAGTTGGGGCAGCGATTATGGCTACACCTTC. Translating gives CASSWGSDYGYTF.

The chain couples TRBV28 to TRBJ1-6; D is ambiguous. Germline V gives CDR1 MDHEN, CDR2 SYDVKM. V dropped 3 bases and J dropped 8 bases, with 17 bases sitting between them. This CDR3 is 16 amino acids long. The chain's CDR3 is CASSLLTPSSYSPLHF. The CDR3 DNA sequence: TGTGCCAGCAGTTTGCTCACTCCCTCAAGCTATTCACCCCTCCACTTT.

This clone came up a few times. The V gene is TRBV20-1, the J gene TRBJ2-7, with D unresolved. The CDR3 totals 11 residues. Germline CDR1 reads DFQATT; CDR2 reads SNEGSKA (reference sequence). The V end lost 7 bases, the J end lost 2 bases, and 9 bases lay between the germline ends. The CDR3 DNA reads TGCAGTGGAGGCGGAACCTACGAGCAGTACTTC. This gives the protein CSGGGTYEQYF.

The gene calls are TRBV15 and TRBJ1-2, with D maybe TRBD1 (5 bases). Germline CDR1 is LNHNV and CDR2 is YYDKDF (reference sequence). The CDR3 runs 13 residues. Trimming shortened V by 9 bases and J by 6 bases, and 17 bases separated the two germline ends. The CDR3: CATTAPHRNGYTF. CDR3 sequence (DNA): TGTGCCACAACAGCGCCGCACAGGAATGGCTACACCTTC.

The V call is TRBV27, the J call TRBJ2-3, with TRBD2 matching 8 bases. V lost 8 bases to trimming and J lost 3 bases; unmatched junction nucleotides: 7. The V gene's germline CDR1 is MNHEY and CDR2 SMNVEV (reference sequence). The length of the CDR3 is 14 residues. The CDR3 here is CASRPGGPTDTQYF. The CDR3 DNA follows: TGTGCCAGCCGTCCGGGGGGGCCGACAGATACGCAGTATTTT.

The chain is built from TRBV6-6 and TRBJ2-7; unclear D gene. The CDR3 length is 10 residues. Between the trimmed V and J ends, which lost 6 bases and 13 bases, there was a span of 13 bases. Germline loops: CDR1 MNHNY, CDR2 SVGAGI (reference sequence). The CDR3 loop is CASRNTILYV. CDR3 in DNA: TGTGCCAGCAGAAACACAATTCTTTACGTC.

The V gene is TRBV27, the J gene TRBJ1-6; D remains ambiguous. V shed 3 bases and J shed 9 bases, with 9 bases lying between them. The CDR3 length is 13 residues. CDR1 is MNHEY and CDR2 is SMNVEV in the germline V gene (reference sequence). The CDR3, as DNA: TGTGCCAGCAGTTTCGGAGGGAGTTCACCCCTCCACTTT. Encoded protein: CASSFGGSSPLHF.

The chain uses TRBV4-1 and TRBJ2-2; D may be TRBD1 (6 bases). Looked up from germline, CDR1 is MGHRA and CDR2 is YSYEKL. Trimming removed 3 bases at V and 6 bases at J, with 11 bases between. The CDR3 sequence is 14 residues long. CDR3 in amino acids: CASSQDTGSGELFF. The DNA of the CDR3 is TGCGCCAGCAGCCAGGACACAGGGTCCGGGGAGCTGTTTTTT.

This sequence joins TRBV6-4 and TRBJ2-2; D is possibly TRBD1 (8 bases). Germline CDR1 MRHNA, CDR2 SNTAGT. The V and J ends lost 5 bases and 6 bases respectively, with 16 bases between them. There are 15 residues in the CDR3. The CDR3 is CASSPGGQGSGELFF. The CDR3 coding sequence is TGTGCCAGCAGTCCGGGAGGACAGGGTTCCGGGGAGCTGTTTTTT.

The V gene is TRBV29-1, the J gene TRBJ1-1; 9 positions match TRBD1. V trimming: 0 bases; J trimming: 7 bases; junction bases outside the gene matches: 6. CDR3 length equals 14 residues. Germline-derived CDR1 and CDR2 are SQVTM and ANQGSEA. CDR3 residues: CSVEEGQGWSEAFF. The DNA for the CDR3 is TGCAGCGTTGAAGAGGGACAGGGTTGGAGTGAAGCTTTCTTT. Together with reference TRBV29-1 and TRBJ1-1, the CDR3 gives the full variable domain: SAVISQKPSRDICQRGTSLTIQCQVDSQVTMMFWYRQQPGQSLTLIATANQGSEATYESGFVIDKFPISRPNLTFSTLTVSNMSPEDSSIYLCSVEEGQGWSEAFFGQGTRLTVV.

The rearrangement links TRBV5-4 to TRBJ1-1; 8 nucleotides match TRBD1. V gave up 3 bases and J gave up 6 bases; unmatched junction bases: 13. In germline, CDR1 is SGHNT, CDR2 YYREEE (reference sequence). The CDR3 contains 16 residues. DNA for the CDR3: TGTGCCAGCAGCTCGCTTGCGAACCCAGGGGGCCCTGAAGCTTTCTTT. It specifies CASSSLANPGGPEAFF.